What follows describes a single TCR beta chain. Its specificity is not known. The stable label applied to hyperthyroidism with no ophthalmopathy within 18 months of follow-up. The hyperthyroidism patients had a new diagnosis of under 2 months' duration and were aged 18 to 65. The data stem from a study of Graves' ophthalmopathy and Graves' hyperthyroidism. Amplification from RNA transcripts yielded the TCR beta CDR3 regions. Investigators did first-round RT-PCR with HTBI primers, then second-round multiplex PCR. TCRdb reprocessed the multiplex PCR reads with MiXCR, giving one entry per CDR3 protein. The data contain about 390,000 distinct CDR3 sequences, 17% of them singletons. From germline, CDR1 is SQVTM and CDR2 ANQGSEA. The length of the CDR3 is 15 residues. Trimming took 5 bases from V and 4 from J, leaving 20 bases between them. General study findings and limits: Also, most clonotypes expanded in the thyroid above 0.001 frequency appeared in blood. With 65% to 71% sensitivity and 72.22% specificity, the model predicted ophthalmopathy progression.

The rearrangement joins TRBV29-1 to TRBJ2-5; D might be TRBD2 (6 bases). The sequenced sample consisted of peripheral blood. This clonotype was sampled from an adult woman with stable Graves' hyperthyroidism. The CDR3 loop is CSVWGVAERSETQYF. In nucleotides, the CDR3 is TGCAGCGTTTGGGGCGTAGCGGAGAGATCAGAGACCCAGTACTTC.